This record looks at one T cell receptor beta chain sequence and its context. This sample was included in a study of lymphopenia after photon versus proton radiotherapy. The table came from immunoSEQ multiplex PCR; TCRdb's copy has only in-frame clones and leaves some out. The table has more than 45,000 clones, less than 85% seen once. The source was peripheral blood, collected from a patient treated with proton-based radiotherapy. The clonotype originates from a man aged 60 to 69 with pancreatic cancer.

The CDR3 DNA reads as TGTGCCAGTAGTACCCACACTAGCGGCAGTGGCAATGAGCAGTTCTTC. This codes for CASSTHTSGSGNEQFF. This chain joins TRBV19 and TRBJ2-1, with 8 bases that match TRBD2. V lost 4 bases, J lost 6 bases, and 11 bases stayed unmatched. The CDR3 contains 16 residues. From germline, CDR1 is LNHDA and CDR2 SQIVND (reference sequence).